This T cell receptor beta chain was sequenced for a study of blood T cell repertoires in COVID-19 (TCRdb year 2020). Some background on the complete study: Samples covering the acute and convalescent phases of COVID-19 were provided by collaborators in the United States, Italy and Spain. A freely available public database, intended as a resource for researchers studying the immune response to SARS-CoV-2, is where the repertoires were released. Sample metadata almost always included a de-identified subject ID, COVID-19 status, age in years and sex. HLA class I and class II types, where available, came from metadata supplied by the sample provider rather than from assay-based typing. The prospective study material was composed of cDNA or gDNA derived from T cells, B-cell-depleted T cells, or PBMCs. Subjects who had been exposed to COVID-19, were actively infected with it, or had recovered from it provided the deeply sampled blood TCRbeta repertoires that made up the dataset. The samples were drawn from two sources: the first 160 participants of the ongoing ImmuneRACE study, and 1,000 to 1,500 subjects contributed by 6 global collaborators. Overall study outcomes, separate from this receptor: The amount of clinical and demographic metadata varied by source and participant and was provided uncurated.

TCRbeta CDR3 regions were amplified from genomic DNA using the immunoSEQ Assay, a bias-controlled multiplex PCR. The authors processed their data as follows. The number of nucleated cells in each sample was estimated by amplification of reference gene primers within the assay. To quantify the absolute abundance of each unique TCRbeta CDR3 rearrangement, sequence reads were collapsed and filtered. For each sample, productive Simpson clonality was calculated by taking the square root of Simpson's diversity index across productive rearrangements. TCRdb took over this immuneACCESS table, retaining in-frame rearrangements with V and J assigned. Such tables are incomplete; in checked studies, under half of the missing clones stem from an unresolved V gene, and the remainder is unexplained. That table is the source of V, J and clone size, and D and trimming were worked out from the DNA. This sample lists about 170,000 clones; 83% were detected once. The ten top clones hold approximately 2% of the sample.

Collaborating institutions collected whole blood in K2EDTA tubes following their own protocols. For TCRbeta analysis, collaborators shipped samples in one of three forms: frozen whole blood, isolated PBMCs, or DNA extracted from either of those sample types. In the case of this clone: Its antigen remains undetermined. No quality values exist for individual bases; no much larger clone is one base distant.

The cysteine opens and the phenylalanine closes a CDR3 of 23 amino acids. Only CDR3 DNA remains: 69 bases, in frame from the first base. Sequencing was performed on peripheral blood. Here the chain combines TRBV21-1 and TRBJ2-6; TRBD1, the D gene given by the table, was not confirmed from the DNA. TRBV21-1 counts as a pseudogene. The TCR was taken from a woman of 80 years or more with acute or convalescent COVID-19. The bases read TGTGCCAGCAGCAAAGCTCCCCGGACAGGGTCGTTCCAGGAGAGCTCTGGGGCCAACGTCCTGACTTTC. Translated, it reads CASSKAPRTGSFQESSGANVLTF.